This is a list of T cell receptor beta chains from one sample in a study of blood T cell repertoires in COVID-19. The method was immunoSEQ multiplex PCR; TCRdb's version includes in-frame clones alone and lacks a portion of them. The sample holds fewer than 300,000 clones, around 90% seen once. The sample consisted of peripheral blood. The receptor set was obtained from a young woman with acute or convalescent COVID-19. CDR3s include the opening cysteine and the closing phenylalanine or tryptophan. A D gene is named only where the DNA matches it firmly. Size is omitted from some rows. Given values are once, few, many or a class for expanded clones.

d_gene	v_gene	abundance	j_gene	CDR3aa	CDR3nt
TRBD1	TRBV28	NA	TRBJ1-4	CASTPGTGREKLFF	TGTGCCAGCACCCCCGGGACAGGGCGTGAAAAACTGTTTTTT
NA	TRBV7-8	NA	TRBJ1-2	CASSLDARAGGYTF	TGTGCCAGCAGCTTAGATGCGAGGGCGGGGGGCTACACCTTC
NA	TRBV5-8	NA	TRBJ2-7	CATTPGRYEQYF	TGTGCCACCACCCCGGGGAGGTACGAGCAGTACTTC
NA	TRBV2	NA	TRBJ2-1	CASMGLRKRNNEQFF	TGTGCCAGCATGGGACTCCGGAAAAGAAACAATGAGCAGTTCTTC
TRBD2	TRBV5-6	NA	TRBJ2-7	CASSFASSGRAAYEQYF	TGTGCCAGCAGCTTTGCGTCTAGCGGGAGGGCCGCCTACGAGCAGTACTTC
TRBD2	TRBV10-1	NA	TRBJ2-2	CASNGLAGEGRDTGELFF	TGCGCCAGCAACGGACTAGCGGGAGAGGGACGAGACACCGGGGAGCTGTTTTTT
NA	TRBV14	NA	TRBJ2-3	CASSQDPVAVTDTQYF	TGTGCCAGCAGCCAAGATCCGGTAGCGGTCACAGATACGCAGTATTTT
NA	TRBV4-3	NA	TRBJ2-1	CASSQVEGGSYNEQFF	TGCGCCAGCAGCCAAGTGGAGGGGGGGTCCTACAATGAGCAGTTCTTC
NA	TRBV28	NA	TRBJ1-6	CASSFSGGNSPLHF	TGTGCCAGCAGTTTCTCAGGCGGGAATTCACCCCTCCACTTT
TRBD1	TRBV20-1	NA	TRBJ2-7	CSASTRTGIGEQYF	TGCAGTGCTAGTACGCGGACAGGGATCGGCGAGCAGTACTTC
NA	TRBV30	NA	TRBJ2-4	CAWRDSLLAKNIQYF	TGTGCCTGGAGGGACAGTCTCTTAGCCAAAAACATTCAGTACTTC
NA	TRBV6-6	NA	TRBJ1-5	CASSPQSRYQPQHF	TGTGCCAGCAGCCCCCAATCGCGGTATCAGCCCCAGCATTTT
TRBD2	TRBV4-3	few	TRBJ2-7	CASSFGLAGGHEQYF	TGCGCCAGCAGCTTCGGACTAGCGGGAGGGCACGAGCAGTACTTC
TRBD2	TRBV7-2	NA	TRBJ2-3	CASSLVGLAGSTDTQYF	TGTGCCAGCAGCTTAGTTGGACTAGCGGGTAGCACAGATACGCAGTATTTT
TRBD2	TRBV10-3	NA	TRBJ2-3	CAISDPSGGTDTQYF	TGTGCCATCAGTGACCCCAGCGGGGGCACAGATACGCAGTATTTT
NA	TRBV14	NA	TRBJ1-4	CASSQGIWGRDEKLFF	TGTGCCAGCAGCCAAGGGATCTGGGGGCGCGATGAAAAACTGTTTTTT
TRBD1	TRBV7-8	NA	TRBJ2-1	CASSFGQGRYEQFF	TGTGCCAGCAGCTTCGGACAGGGGCGGTATGAGCAGTTCTTC
TRBD2	TRBV5-4	few	TRBJ2-5	CASSLDRRESETQYF	TGTGCCAGCAGCTTGGACAGGCGGGAGAGTGAGACCCAGTACTTC
NA	TRBV7-9	NA	TRBJ1-1	CASRSQGLGEAFF	TGTGCCAGCAGATCTCAGGGGTTGGGGGAAGCTTTCTTT